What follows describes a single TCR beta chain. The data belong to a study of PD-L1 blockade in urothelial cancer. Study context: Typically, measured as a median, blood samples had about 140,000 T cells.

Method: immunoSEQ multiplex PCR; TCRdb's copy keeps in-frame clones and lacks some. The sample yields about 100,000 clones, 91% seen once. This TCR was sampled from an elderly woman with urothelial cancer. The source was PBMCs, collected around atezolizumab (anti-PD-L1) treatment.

CDR3 nucleotide sequence: TGTGCCAGCAGGGGCGACCCGAACACCGGGGAGCTGTTTTTT. Translating it yields CASRGDPNTGELFF. V and J are TRBV6-4 and TRBJ2-2; D remains unclear. Germline V gene sequence: CDR1 MRHNA, CDR2 SNTAGT. V lost 6 bases to trimming and J lost 0 bases, with 8 bases between them. The CDR3 extends over 14 amino acids.